This T cell receptor beta chain comes out of a study of T cells in Graves' hyperthyroidism and ophthalmopathy (dated by TCRdb to between 2019 and 2020). With regard to the full study: Peripheral blood was sampled at the time of initial diagnosis, prior to any treatment. The paper describes TCR Vbeta CDR3 sequencing of roughly 130 peripheral blood samples, made up of 43 ophthalmopathy patients, 70 to 75 hyperthyroidism patients and 17 progressor patients. After sampling, hyperthyroidism patients received methimazole starting at 30 mg daily, and ophthalmopathy patients received high-dose intravenous methylprednisolone. A discovery cohort of around 98 patients, 43 with Graves' ophthalmopathy and more than 55 with stable Graves' hyperthyroidism, was used to find distinguishing TCR V-J signatures. In addition, the study compared T-cell repertoires in thyroid tissue and in blood from roughly six Graves' hyperthyroidism patients. The 100 discovery patients were randomly split 7:3 into training and test sets. Prospective prediction of ophthalmopathy was tested in an independent validation cohort consisting of 18 to 20 hyperthyroidism patients and 15 or so patients who later progressed to ophthalmopathy.

Ophthalmopathy patients had moderately to severely active disease, with a Clinical Activity Score of 3 or more, a NOSPECS grade of 4 or more, and a disease duration of less than 3 months. Any patient with an uncontrolled infection, another autoimmune disease, pregnancy or lactation was excluded. Clinical symptoms, serum thyroxine and TRAb, thyroid ultrasound, and orbital computed tomography formed the basis for the diagnoses. Ficoll-Paque density gradient centrifugation was used to isolate PBMCs from approximately 10 ml of fresh peripheral blood. Trizol reagent was used to extract total RNA, and RNA quality was then checked on an Agilent 2100 Bioanalyzer. The TCR beta CDR3 regions were amplified from the RNA transcripts. The first round of RT-PCR for the TCR CDR3 was performed with the HTBI primer set and the Qiagen OneStep RT-PCR kit. A second multiplex PCR round built the libraries, followed by size selection and purification. Sequencing of the libraries was done on an Illumina HiSeq2000 using paired-end 100 bp reads. The authors' pipeline ran thus. SOAPnuke was used to process the raw data, removing reads that contained adapters or uncalled bases, had a mean Phred below 15, or lacked an exact match to the constant primer or identifier. COPE v1.2.5 was used to merge the high-quality paired reads, and each unique nucleotide sequence was defined as a clonotype. MiTCR v1.1 was used to align the clonotypes against IMGT TRBV, TRBD and TRBJ reference segments. Only V-J combinations with frequency above 0.0001, covering 99% to 99.2% of repertoires, were analysed. A TCS score was defined as the ratio of F50 (clonal expansion) to E x V (chaos), with BLOSUM62-based TCRdist applied between CDR3 peptides within each V-J. Welch's t-statistics and random forest reduced fewer than 600 V-J features to about 12, which were used in a naive Bayes classifier (R e1071). The public reads were run again by TCRdb, first through fastp at Q25 and then through MiXCR, and only productive beta chains were kept. When rows share a CDR3 protein, they turn into one entry using the most common DNA and genes. TCRdb assigned the V and J calls; the authors' analysis was not used. For this sample the table gives about 410,000 distinct CDR3 sequences, of which around 13% were detected only once. The ten largest make up around 20% of the sample.

Study-wide conclusions, independent of this receptor: In cross-validation, a model built on a 13 V-J signature told ophthalmopathy apart from stable hyperthyroidism with approximately 91% sensitivity and around 83% specificity, and in testing the same model reached 80%/75%. Blood samples also contained most of the expanded thyroid clonotypes (frequency above 0.001), which suggests that blood repertoires may reflect thyroid immune responses. During validation, the model predicted progression to ophthalmopathy a median of approximately 7 months ahead of onset, with almost 71% sensitivity and roughly 72% specificity. Sample size was not statistically predetermined, and blinding of investigators to group allocation was not performed.

The CDR3 has 13 amino acids, counting the end cysteine and phenylalanine. Only the CDR3 region is kept as DNA, spanning 39 bases read in frame from base 1. V and J lose 1 base and 4 bases, and a span of 5 bases separates them. This clonotype was counted many times. The antigen this receptor binds is unknown. No quality values exist for individual bases; no much larger clone is one base distant. This clonotype was sampled from a woman aged 25 to 39 with Graves' ophthalmopathy. The chain uses TRBV12-3 or TRBV12-4 and TRBJ1-5, with the D segment identity uncertain. The sample consisted of blood. The DNA sequence follows: TGTGCCAGCAGTTTAGACAGAAATCAGCCCCAGCATTTT. Translated, this gives CASSLDRNQPQHF.